This record covers a single T cell receptor (beta chain). What it binds is not known. Sequencing was performed with immunoSEQ multiplex PCR; in TCRdb, only in-frame clones are kept and a portion is missing. The sample carries approximately 64,000 clones, approximately 80% recorded once. This entry belongs to a study of OX40 agonist ivuxolimab in advanced cancers. Germline CDR1 SGHVS, CDR2 FQNEAQ. CDR3 length equals 15 residues. Trimming removed 6 bases at V and 5 bases at J, with 19 bases between. Overall study findings and caveats: Normalized expansion of T-cell clones was also low for some nonresponders. More expanded clones were seen, on average, in CD8+ T cells than in CD4+. CD4+ and CD8+ blood T cells expanded clonally by week 6 at 0.1 to 3.0 mg/kg.

The chain employs TRBV7-8 and TRBJ2-5, with no clear D. Here the sequenced sample was CD4+ or CD8+ T cells sorted from blood, taken in a trial of the OX40 agonist ivuxolimab. The clonotype comes from an adult with an advanced solid tumor such as melanoma, head and neck, liver or kidney cancer. The CDR3 protein is CASRPDTSPRETQYF. CDR3 coding DNA: TGTGCCAGCAGGCCCGATACCAGCCCCAGGGAGACCCAGTACTTC. Variable domain in full (rest from reference TRBV7-8 and TRBJ2-5): GAGVSQSPRYKVAKRGQDVALRCDPISGHVSLFWYQQALGQGPEFLTYFQNEAQLDKSGLPSDRFFAERPEGSVSTLKIQRTQQEDSAVYLCASRPDTSPRETQYFGPGTRLLVL.